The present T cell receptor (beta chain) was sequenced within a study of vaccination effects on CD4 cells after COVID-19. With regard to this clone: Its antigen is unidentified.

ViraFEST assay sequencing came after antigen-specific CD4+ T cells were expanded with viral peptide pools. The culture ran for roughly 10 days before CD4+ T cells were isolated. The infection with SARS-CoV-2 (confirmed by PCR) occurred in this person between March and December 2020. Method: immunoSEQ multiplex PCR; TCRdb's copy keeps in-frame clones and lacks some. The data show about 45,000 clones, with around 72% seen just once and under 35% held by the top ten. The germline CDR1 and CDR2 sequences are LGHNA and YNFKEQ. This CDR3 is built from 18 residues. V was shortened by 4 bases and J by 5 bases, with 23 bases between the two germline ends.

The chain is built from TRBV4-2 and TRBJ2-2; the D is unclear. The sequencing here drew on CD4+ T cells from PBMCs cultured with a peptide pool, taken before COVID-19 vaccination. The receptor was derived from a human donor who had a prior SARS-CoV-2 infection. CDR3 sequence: CASSPRFVPEGVTGELFF. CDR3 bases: TGTGCCAGCAGCCCGCGATTCGTCCCGGAAGGCGTAACCGGGGAGCTGTTTTTT.